This record looks at one TCR beta chain sequence and its context. As yet, its antigen is unknown. Per the germline V gene, CDR1 is LGHNA and CDR2 is YNFKEQ. The CDR3 spans 12 residues. V was pared by 3 bases and J by 6 bases, with 8 bases between. The data derive from a study of T cell responses to AZD1222 COVID-19 vaccine. The study's findings and limits: Spike-specific TCR depth and breadth grew after two AZD1222 doses. It should be noted that donors were predominantly white British and more often female, and clonal diversity was possibly underestimated.

TCRdb keeps only in-frame clones here, not all; method: immunoSEQ multiplex PCR. The data hold 98,000 or so clones, with around 89% observed a single time. This receptor was identified in an adult in good health. The chain recombines TRBV4-2 with TRBJ1-2, with D perhaps matching TRBD1 (6 bases). This specimen consisted of peripheral blood, obtained on day 0 of AZD1222 vaccination. The DNA of the CDR3 is TGTGCCAGCAGCCAGAACAGGGATGGCTACACCTTC. It yields the protein CASSQNRDGYTF.